The clone carrying this T cell receptor beta chain has ten or more counts. Its antigen remains unidentified. This sample was included in a study of T-cell reconstitution after alpha-beta-depleted transplantation in children. Study-level findings and limits: Surviving recipient T cells and thymic progenitors accounted for the high day-60 TCRbeta diversity observed in some patients. Expanded graft clones numbering several hundred reportedly gave rise to alpha-beta T cells about two months after transplant. Hyperexpanded clones declined; after one year, newly produced T cells mostly supplied diversity.

The junction had 14 bases not matched to a gene; V was cut back by 0 bases and J by 5 bases. The CDR3 totals 19 residues. Germline V CDR1 and CDR2: SGHTA, FQGNSA. Unique molecular identifiers were incorporated during preparation of the TCRbeta library. Via MiXCR, TCRdb re-called the PCR reads, giving one row per CDR3 protein. The sample yields a few hundred thousand distinct CDR3 sequences, about a tenth seen once. This receptor was obtained from a boy under two years old with acute myeloid leukemia, due to receive a stem cell transplant. The sequences come from PBMCs, collected before TCRalphabeta/CD19-depleted stem cell transplant. The chain carries TRBV7-2 and TRBJ2-7; 12 bases map to TRBD2. CDR3 amino acids: CASSLANARLAGVDHEQYF. CDR3 DNA: TGTGCCAGCAGCTTAGCCAACGCCAGACTAGCGGGAGTTGATCACGAGCAGTACTTC. Full variable domain (outside the CDR3, taken from reference TRBV7-2 and TRBJ2-7): GAGVSQSPSNKVTEKGKDVELRCDPISGHTALYWYRQSLGQGLEFLIYFQGNSAPDKSGLPSDRFSAERTGGSVSTLTIQRTQQEDSAVYLCASSLANARLAGVDHEQYFGPGTRLTVT.